The clone carrying this T cell receptor beta chain came up a few times. Germline assignment: CDR1 SGHRS and CDR2 YFSETQ. Losses at the gene ends were 4 bases for V and 3 bases for J; bases not matched to a gene: 13. The CDR3 totals 17 residues. MiXCR, applied by TCRdb to the RT-PCR reads, yields one record per CDR3 protein. The sample has fewer than 800,000 distinct CDR3 sequences, roughly 14% seen once. The data stem from a study of response to subunit inactivated influenza vaccine. This TCR derives from a man in his fifties who received an inactivated influenza vaccine. The chain joins TRBV5-1 to TRBJ2-5; 9 nucleotides match TRBD1. Sample: PBMCs from blood, taken roughly 12 days after vaccination. The CDR3 reads CASSPGKTGGGEETQYF. CDR3 sequence (DNA): TGCGCCAGCAGCCCGGGAAAGACAGGGGGAGGCGAAGAGACCCAGTACTTC.